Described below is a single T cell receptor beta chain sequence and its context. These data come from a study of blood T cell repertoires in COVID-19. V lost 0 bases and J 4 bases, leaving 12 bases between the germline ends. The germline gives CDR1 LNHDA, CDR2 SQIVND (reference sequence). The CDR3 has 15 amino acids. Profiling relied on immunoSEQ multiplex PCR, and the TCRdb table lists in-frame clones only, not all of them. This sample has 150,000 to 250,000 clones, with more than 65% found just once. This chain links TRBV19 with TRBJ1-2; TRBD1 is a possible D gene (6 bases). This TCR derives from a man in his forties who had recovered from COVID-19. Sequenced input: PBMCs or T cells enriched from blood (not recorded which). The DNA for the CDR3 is TGTGCCAGTAGTATAGACGGACAGCCTATCTATGGCTACACCTTC. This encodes CASSIDGQPIYGYTF.